This entry describes one T cell receptor (beta chain). It lacks a known antigen. No clone much larger than this one lies a single base away; base qualities are absent. This entry is derived from a study of blood T cell repertoires in COVID-19 (TCRdb year 2020). About the study as a whole: Samples covering the acute and convalescent phases of COVID-19 were provided by collaborators in the United States, Italy and Spain. The material from the prospective study consisted of cDNA or gDNA derived from T cells, B-cell-depleted T cells, or PBMCs. The repertoires were released in a freely available public database intended as a resource for research on the immune response to SARS-CoV-2. The samples were drawn from two sources: the first 160 participants of the ongoing ImmuneRACE study, and 1,200 or so subjects contributed by 6 global collaborators. Where available, HLA class I and class II types were taken from metadata supplied by the sample provider and were not determined by assay-based typing. Subjects who had been exposed to COVID-19, were actively infected with it, or had recovered from it provided the deeply sampled blood TCRbeta repertoires that made up the dataset. Sample metadata almost always included a de-identified subject ID, COVID-19 status, age in years and sex.

TCRbeta CDR3 regions were amplified from genomic DNA by means of the immunoSEQ Assay, a bias-controlled multiplex PCR. The authors' analysis ran thus. Within the assay, amplification of reference gene primers was used to estimate how many nucleated cells each sample contained. To quantify the absolute abundance of each unique TCRbeta CDR3 rearrangement, sequence reads were collapsed and filtered. For each sample, productive Simpson clonality was calculated as the square root of Simpson's diversity index across productive rearrangements. In TCRdb, the immuneACCESS table is reduced to in-frame sequences with V and J assigned. These tables do not hold every clone; where another copy was compared, an unresolved V gene accounts for under half, and the others remain unexplained. The DNA gave D and trimming, while V, J and clone size come from that table. Here the sample has about 200,000 clones; about four fifths occur a single time. The ten largest clonotypes hold about 4.8% of the sample.

General study outcomes and caveats: How much clinical and demographic metadata was included differed by source and by participant, and the metadata was provided uncurated.

Participants in the prospective study were aged about 18 to 100 years, lived in over 20 United States geographic areas, and enrolled through a virtual design. In the prospective study, cohorts were assigned on the basis of participant-reported clinical history obtained from a screening survey and a study questionnaire. Exposed participants had been in contact, within 2 weeks of entering the study, with a person who had a PCR-confirmed or clinician-diagnosed case of COVID-19. In the prospective study, mobile phlebotomists collected whole blood, serum and a nasopharyngeal or oropharyngeal swab from each participant. Prospective study participants could optionally give additional blood draws and questionnaires over an approximately 2-month period. Before DNA extraction, prospective study blood samples were shipped either frozen or at room temperature. The sequenced material came from PBMCs or T cells enriched from blood (not recorded which). This TCR came from a woman aged 45-60 years who had been exposed to COVID-19.

The CDR3 region: CATSTPSGANVLTF. The nucleotides are TGTGCCACCAGCACCCCATCTGGGGCCAACGTCCTGACTTTC. The rearranged chain carries TRBV15 and TRBJ2-6; the D gene lacks a confident call. The junction shows trimming of 4 bases on V and 1 base on J, plus 5 bases between the germline ends. Based on the germline V gene (reference sequence), the CDR1 and CDR2 sequences are LNHNV and YYDKDF. The CDR3, cysteine through phenylalanine, is 14 amino acids long. Only CDR3 DNA is held: 42 bases, read in frame from base 1.